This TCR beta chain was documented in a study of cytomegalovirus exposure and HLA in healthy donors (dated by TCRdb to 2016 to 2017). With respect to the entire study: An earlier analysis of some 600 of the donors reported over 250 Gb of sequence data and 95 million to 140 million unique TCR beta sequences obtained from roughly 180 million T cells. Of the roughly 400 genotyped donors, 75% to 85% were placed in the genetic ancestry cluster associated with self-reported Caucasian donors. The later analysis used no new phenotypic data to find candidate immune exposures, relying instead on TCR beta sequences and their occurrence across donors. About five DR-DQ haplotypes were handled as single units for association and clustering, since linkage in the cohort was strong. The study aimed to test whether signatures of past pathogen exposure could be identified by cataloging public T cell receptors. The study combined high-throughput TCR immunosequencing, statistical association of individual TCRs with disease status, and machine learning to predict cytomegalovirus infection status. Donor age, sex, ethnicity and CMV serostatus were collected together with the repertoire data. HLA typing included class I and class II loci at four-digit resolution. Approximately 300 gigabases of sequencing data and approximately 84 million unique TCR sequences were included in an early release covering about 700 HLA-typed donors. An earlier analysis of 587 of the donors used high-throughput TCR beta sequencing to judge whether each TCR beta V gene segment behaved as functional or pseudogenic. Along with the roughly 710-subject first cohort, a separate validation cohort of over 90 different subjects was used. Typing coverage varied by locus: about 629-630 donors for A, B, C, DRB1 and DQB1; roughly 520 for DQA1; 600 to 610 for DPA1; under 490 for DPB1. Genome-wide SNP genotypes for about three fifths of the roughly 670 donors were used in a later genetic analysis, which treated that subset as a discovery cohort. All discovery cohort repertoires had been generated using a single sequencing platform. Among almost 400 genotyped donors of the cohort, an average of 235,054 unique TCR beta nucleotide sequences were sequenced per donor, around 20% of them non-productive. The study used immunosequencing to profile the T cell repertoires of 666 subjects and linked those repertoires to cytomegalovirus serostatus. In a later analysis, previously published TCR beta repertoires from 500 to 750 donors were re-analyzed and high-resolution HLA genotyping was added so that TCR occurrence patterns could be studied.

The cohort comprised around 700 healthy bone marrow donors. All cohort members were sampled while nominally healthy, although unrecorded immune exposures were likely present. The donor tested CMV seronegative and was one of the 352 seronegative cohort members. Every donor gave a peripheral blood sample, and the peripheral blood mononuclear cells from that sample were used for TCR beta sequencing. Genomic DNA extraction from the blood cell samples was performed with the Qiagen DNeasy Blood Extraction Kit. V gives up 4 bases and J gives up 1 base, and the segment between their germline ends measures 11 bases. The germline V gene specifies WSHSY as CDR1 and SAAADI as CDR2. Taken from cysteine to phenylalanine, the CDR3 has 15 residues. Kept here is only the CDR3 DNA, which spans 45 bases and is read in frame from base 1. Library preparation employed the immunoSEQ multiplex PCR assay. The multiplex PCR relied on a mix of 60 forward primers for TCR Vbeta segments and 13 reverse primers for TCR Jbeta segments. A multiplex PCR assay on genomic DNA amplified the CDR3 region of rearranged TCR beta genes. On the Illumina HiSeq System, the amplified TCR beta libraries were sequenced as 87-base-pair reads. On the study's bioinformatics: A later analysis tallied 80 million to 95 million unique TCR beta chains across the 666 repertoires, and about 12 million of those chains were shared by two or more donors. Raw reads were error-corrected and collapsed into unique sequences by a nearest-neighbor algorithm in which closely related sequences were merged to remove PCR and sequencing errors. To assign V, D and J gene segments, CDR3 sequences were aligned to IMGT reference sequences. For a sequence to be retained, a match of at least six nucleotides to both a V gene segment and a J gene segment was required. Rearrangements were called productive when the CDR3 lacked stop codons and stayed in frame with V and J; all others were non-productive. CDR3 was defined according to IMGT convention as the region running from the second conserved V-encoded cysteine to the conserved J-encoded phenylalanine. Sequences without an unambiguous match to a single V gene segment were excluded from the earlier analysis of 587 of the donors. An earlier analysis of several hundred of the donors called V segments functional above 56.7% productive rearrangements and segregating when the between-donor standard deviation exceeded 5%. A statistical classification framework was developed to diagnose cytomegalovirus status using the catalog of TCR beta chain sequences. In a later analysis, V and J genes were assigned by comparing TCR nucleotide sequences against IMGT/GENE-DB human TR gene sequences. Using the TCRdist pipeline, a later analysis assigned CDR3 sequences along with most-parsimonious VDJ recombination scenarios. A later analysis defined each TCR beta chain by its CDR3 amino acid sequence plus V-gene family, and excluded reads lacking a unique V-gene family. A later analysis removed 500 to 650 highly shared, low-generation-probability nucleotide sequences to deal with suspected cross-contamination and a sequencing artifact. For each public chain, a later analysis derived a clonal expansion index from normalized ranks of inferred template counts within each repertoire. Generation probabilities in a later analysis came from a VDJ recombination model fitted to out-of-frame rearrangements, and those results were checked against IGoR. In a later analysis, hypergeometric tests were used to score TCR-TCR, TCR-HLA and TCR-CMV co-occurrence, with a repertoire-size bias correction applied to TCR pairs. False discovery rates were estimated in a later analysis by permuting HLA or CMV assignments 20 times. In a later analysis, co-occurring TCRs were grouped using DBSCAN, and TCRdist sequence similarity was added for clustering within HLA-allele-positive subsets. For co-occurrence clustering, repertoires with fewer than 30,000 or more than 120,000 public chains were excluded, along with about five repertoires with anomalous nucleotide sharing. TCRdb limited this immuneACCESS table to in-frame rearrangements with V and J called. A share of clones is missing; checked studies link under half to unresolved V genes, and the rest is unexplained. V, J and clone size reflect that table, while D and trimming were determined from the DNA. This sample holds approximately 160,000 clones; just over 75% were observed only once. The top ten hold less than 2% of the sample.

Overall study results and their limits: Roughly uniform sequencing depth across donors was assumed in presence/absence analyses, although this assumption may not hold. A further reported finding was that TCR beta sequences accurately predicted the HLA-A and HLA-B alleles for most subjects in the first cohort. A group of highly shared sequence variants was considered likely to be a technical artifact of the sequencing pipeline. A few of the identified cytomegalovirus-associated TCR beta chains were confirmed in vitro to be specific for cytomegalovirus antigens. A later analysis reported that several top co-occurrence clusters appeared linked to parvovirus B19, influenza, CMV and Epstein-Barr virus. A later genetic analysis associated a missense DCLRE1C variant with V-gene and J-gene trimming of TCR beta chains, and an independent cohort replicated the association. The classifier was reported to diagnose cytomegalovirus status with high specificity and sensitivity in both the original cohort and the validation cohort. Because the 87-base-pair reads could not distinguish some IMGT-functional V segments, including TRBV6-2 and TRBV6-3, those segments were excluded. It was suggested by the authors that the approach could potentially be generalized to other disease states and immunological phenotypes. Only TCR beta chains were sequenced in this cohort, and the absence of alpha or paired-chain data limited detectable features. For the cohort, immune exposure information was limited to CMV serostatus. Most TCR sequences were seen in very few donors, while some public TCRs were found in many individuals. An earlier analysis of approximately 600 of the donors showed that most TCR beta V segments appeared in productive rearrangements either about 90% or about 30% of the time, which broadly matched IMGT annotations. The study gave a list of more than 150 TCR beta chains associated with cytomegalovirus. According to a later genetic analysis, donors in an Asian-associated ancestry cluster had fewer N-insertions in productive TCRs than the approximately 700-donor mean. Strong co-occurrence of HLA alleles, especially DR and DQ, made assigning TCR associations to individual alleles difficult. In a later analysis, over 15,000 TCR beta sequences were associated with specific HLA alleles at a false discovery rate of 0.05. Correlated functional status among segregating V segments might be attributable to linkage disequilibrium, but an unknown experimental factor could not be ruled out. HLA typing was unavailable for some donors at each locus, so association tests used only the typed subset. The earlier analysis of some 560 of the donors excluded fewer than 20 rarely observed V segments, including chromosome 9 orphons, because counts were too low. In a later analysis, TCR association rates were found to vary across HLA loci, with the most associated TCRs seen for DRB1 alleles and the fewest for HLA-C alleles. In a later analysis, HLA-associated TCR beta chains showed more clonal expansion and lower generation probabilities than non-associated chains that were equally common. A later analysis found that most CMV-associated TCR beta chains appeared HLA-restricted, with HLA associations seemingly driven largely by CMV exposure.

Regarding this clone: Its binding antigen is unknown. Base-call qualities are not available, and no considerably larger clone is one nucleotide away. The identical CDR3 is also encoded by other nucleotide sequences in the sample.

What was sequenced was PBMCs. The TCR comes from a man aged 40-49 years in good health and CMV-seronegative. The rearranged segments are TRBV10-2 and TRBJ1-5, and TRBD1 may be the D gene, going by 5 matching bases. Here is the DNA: TGCGCCAGCAGTGTAACGGGGGTAAGCAATCAGCCCCAGCATTTT. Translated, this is CASSVTGVSNQPQHF.